This TCR beta chain was recorded in a study of T cells in tuberculosis. Study at large: Sequenced TCRs come from CD1B-GMM tetramer-binding T cells.

TCR-alpha and TCR-beta chains were sequenced unpaired. Here immunoSEQ multiplex PCR was the method, and the copy in TCRdb shows in-frame clones only, minus some. Of 85,000 to 100,000 clones in the sample, approximately 90% were seen once. Germline V gene sequence: CDR1 SQVTM, CDR2 ANQGSEA. V gave up 6 bases and J gave up 6 bases, with 24 bases separating them. This CDR3 has 16 residues. After thawing and overnight rest, PBMC were stained with GMM-loaded CD1B tetramer, viability dye and anti-CD3 for sorting. CD1B tetramers were loaded with Rhodococcus equi-derived C32 glucose monomycolate. The clonotype was recovered from an adult woman with latent tuberculosis. The chain couples TRBV29-1 to TRBJ2-1; D perhaps matches TRBD2 (6 bases). Sample: CD1b-GMM tetramer-negative cells sorted from PBMCs. This CDR3 is CSVADRDLKGTNEQFF. DNA of the CDR3: TGCAGCGTGGCTGACCGGGACTTAAAAGGTACCAATGAGCAGTTCTTC.